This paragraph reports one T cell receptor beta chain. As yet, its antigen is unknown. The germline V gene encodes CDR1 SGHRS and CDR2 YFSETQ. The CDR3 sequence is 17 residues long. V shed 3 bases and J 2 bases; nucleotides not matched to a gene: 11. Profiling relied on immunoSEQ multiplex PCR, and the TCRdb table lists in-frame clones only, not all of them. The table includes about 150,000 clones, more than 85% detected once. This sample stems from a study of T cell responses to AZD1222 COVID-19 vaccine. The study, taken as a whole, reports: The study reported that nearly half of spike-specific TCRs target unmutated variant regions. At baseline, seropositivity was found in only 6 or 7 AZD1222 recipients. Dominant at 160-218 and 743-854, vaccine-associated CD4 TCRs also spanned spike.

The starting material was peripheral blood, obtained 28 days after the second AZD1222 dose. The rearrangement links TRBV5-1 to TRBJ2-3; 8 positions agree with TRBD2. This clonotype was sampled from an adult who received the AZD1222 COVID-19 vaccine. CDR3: CASSSLGLAGPTDTQYF. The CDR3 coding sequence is TGCGCCAGCAGCTCATTGGGGCTAGCGGGCCCCACAGATACGCAGTATTTT.